This TCR beta chain was sequenced during a study of blood T cell repertoires in COVID-19. Study at large: Sites across the United States, Italy and Spain contributed samples from acute and convalescent COVID-19. The cDNA or gDNA used as material had been derived from T cells, B-cell-depleted T cells, or PBMCs.

Germline CDR1 SGHTA, CDR2 FQGNSA. The CDR3 is 15 amino acids. The V end lost 1 base, the J end lost 1 base, and 7 bases lay between the germline ends. In the original analysis: Amplification with reference gene primers provided the estimates of nucleated cell counts. Data came from immunoSEQ multiplex PCR; TCRdb stores just in-frame clones and leaves some out. V, J and clone size are taken as reported in that table, and D and trimming were inferred from the DNA itself. Here the sample spans around 200,000 clones, roughly 90% being singletons. In Seattle, patients joined the study during active infection and were tracked longitudinally.

This TCR derives from a woman aged 55-70 years with COVID-19, enrolled during active disease. The source material was peripheral blood. The J gene is TRBJ1-4, the V gene TRBV7-2; unclear D gene. The DNA for the CDR3 is TGTGCCAGCAGCTTAGTTCCGGGAACTAATGAAAAACTGTTTTTT. It yields the protein CASSLVPGTNEKLFF.